This entry describes one T cell receptor beta chain. The assay was immunoSEQ multiplex PCR, and TCRdb's table has in-frame clones only and misses some. The data contain tens of thousands of clones, 89% of them singletons. The CDR3 runs 16 residues. V shed 1 base and J shed 2 bases, with 15 bases lying between them. In germline, CDR1 is SQVTM, CDR2 ANQGSEA. This specimen comes from a study of T cell changes during pregnancy in multiple sclerosis. This receptor was identified in a female donor with multiple sclerosis, enrolled in a pregnancy study. This sequence joins TRBV29-1 and TRBJ2-1, with unresolved D. The material was CD8+ T cells from peripheral blood mononuclear cells, obtained in the third trimester of pregnancy. CDR3 region: CSVEAESPIPYNEQFF. CDR3 in DNA: TGCAGCGTTGAAGCGGAGAGCCCCATCCCCTACAATGAGCAGTTCTTC.